This T cell receptor beta chain appears in the sequencing data of a study of human T cells and chemical hapten exposure. Looking at the study overall: Patients were mainly female, each with alopecia areata, totalis or universalis. Study-wide results and limits: The number of TCRs above 1 in 1000 frequency did not change after DPC sensitization.

Germline loops: CDR1 MDHEN, CDR2 SYDVKM. V lost 6 bases, J lost 5 bases, and 5 bases stayed unmatched. This CDR3 is 13 amino acids long. Unique molecular identifiers were attached to individual cDNA molecules within the library. MiXCR, applied by TCRdb to the RACE reads, yields one record per CDR3 protein. The sample has 85,000 to 100,000 distinct CDR3 sequences; about an eighth are singletons. As regards this clonotype: Its antigen is unknown.

Time point meaning: patch test 1, 2 weeks after DPC sensitization. Stated treatment: therapeutic diphenylcyclopropenone sensitization with weekly scalp DPC. Unfractionated whole blood served as the source for total RNA extraction. Sequences were derived from whole blood, sampled in connection with sensitization to the hapten diphenylcyclopropenone (DPC). V gene TRBV28 combines with J gene TRBJ1-2; TRBD1 matches at 8 bases. This sequence was found in a woman aged 40 to 49 with alopecia areata. Some clones in this sample may be carry-over from other donors' samples. As DNA, the CDR3 is TGTGCCAGCAGATCCGGGACAGGATATGGCTACACCTTC. Translated: CASRSGTGYGYTF.